The clone carrying this T cell receptor (beta chain) was detected ten times or more. These data come from a study of shared clonotypes between healthy human individuals. V trimming: 6 bases; J trimming: 5 bases; junction bases outside the gene matches: 8. From germline, CDR1 is MDHEN and CDR2 SYDVKM. This CDR3 has 15 residues. Donors included only healthy HIV-negative adults lacking recent acute infections or vaccinations. For every subset, genomic DNA was evenly distributed across several immunoSEQ plates. Only in-frame clones appear in the TCRdb table, and some are missing; sequencing was by immunoSEQ multiplex PCR. This sample yields fewer than 600,000 clones, of which around 78% are seen a single time; more than 10% belongs to the top ten.

Input material: PBMCs. The clonotype originates from a woman aged 40 to 50 in good health. Some clones in this sample may be carry-over from other donors' samples. The V call is TRBV28, the J call TRBJ2-7; 12 positions agree with TRBD1. CDR3 sequence (DNA): TGTGCCAGCAGCCCCATGGGACAGGGGGCCCACGAGCAGTACTTC. It translates to CASSPMGQGAHEQYF.